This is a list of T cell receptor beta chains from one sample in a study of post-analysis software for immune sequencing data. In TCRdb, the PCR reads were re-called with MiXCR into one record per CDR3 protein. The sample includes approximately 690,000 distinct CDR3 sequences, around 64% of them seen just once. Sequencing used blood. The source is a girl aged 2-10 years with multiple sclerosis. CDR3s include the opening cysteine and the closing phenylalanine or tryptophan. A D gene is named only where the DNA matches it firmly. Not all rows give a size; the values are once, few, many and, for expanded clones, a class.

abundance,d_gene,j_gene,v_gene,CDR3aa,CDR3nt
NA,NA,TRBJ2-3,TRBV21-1,CASSAPPGLASRTDTQYF,TGTGCCAGCAGCGCTCCCCCGGGACTAGCGTCCCGCACAGATACGCAGTATTTT
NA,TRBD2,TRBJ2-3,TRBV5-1,CASSHTLAGFTDTQYF,TGCGCCAGCAGCCACACCCTAGCGGGGTTCACAGATACGCAGTATTTT
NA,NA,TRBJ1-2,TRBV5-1,CASSLDPGINYGYTF,TGCGCCAGCAGCTTGGATCCGGGGATTAACTATGGCTACACCTTC
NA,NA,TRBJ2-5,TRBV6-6,CASRSLGRTKETQYF,TGTGCCAGCAGATCCCTGGGACGGACCAAAGAGACCCAGTACTTC
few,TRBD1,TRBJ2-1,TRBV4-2,CASSLQGALGKNERFF,TGTGCCAGCAGCTTACAGGGGGCCTTGGGTAAGAATGAGCGGTTCTTC
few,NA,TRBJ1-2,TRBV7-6,CASSSQVYYGYTF,TGTGCCAGCAGCTCACAGGTTTACTATGGCTACACCTTC
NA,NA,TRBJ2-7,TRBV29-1,CSASGNEQYF,TGCAGCGCCTCCGGAAACGAGCAGTACTTC
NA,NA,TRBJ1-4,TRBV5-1,CASSLGPQGASRDEKLFF,TGCGCCAGCAGCTTGGGCCCTCAGGGAGCCTCAAGAGATGAAAAACTGTTTTTT
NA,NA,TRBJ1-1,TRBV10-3,CAISGLEGTEAFF,TGTGCCATCAGTGGCCTTGAGGGGACTGAAGCTTTCTTT
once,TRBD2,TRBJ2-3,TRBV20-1,CSARDLLAGGADTQYF,TGCAGTGCTAGAGATTTACTAGCGGGAGGGGCAGATACGCAGTATTTT
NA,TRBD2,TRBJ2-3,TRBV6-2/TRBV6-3,CASTAGVGDTQYF,TGTGCCAGCACAGCGGGAGTGGGAGATACGCAGTATTTT
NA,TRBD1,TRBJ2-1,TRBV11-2,CASSLVFGTGGSYNEQFF,TGTGCCAGCAGCTTAGTTTTCGGGACAGGGGGCTCCTACAATGAGCAGTTCTTC
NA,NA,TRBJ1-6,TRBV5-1,CASSPDGSPLHF,TGCGCCAGCAGCCCGGATGGGTCACCCCTCCACTTT
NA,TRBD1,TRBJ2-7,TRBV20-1,CSAKRGTGRVGGTYEQYF,TGCAGTGCCAAGAGAGGGACAGGCCGGGTCGGGGGAACCTACGAGCAGTACTTC
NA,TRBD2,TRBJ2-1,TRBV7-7,CASSLAPPAGGSSYNEQFF,TGTGCTAGCAGCTTAGCCCCCCCAGCGGGAGGCTCGTCCTACAATGAGCAGTTCTTC
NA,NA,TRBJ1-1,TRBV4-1,CASSQEGSRLNTEAFF,TGCGCCAGCAGCCAAGAGGGGTCACGGCTGAACACTGAAGCTTTCTTT
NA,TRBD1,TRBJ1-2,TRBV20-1,CSADQRTGYGYTF,TGCAGTGCTGACCAAAGGACAGGGTATGGCTACACCTTC
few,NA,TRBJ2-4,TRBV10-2,CASSDRFASRGQYF,TGCGCCAGCAGTGACCGCTTCGCGTCGAGGGGGCAGTACTTC
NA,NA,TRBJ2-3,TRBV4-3,CASSQDRVTDTQYF,TGCGCCAGCAGCCAAGACAGGGTCACAGATACGCAGTATTTT
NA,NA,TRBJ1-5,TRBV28,CASLTGLSSNQPQHF,TGTGCCAGCCTGACAGGATTATCTAGCAATCAGCCCCAGCATTTT
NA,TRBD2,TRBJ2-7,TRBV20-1,CSATGLAGEQYF,TGCAGTGCAACGGGACTAGCGGGCGAGCAGTACTTC
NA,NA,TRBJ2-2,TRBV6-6,CASSTPGAGESGELFF,TGTGCCAGCAGTACACCCGGGGCAGGGGAGTCCGGGGAGCTGTTTTTT
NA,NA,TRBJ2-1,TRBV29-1,CSGHGEDSDEQFF,TGCAGCGGGCACGGAGAAGATTCCGATGAGCAGTTCTTC
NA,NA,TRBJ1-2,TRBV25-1,CVSSDRNNYGYTF,TGTGTCAGCAGTGACCGCAATAACTATGGCTACACCTTC
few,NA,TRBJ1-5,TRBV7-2,CASSLGGYSNQPQHF,TGTGCCAGCAGCTTAGGGGGCTATAGCAATCAGCCCCAGCATTTT
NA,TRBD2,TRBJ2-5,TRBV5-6,CASSRGLAGVETQYF,TGTGCCAGCAGCCGCGGACTAGCGGGAGTGGAGACCCAGTACTTC
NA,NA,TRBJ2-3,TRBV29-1,CSVEYLAGRGDTQYF,TGCAGCGTTGAATATCTGGCAGGGAGAGGAGATACGCAGTATTTT
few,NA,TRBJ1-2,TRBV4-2,CASSQGPGAQDGYTF,TGTGCCAGCAGCCAAGGACCGGGGGCTCAGGATGGCTACACCTTC
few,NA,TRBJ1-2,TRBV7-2,CASSPGLNYGYTF,TGTGCCAGCAGCCCCGGACTCAACTATGGCTACACCTTC
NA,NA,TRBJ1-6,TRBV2,CASSDGRLYNSLLHF,TGTGCCAGCAGTGACGGCAGGCTCTATAATTCACTCCTCCACTTT
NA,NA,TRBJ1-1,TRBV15,CATSLTDRVDTEAFF,TGTGCCACCAGCTTGACGGACAGAGTCGACACTGAAGCTTTCTTT
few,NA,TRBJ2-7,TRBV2,CASSSGLDEQYF,TGTGCCAGCAGCTCTGGTCTCGACGAGCAGTACTTC
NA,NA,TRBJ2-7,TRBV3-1,CASSHPAGWIYEQYF,TGTGCCAGCAGCCATCCTGCGGGCTGGATCTACGAGCAGTACTTC
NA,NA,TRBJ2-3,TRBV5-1,CATRLQISGSTDTQYF,TGCGCCACCAGACTACAAATCAGCGGGAGCACAGATACGCAGTATTTT
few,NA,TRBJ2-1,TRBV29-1,CSVEERGQFF,TGCAGCGTTGAAGAACGGGGGCAGTTCTTC
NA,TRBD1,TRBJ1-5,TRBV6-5,CASSSSGGLDQPQHF,TGTGCCAGCAGTTCCTCAGGGGGCCTGGATCAGCCCCAGCATTTT
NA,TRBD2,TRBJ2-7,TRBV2,CASVDSGLSYEQYF,TGTGCCAGCGTAGATAGCGGGCTCTCCTACGAGCAGTACTTC
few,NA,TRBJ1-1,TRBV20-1,CSARSRQLNTEAFF,TGCAGTGCTAGATCGAGGCAGCTGAACACTGAAGCTTTCTTT
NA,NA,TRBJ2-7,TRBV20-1,CSAVDPDSYEQYF,TGCAGTGCTGTAGACCCGGACTCCTACGAGCAGTACTTC
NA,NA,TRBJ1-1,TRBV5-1,CASSFAEGGTEAFF,TGCGCCAGCAGCTTTGCGGAAGGAGGCACTGAAGCTTTCTTT
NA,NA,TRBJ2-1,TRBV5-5,CASCLGLAKDEQFF,TGTGCCAGCTGCCTCGGGTTAGCAAAAGATGAGCAGTTCTTC
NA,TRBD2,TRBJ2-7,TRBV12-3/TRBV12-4,CASSRRGLGAYEQYF,TGTGCCAGCAGCCGGAGGGGACTAGGGGCCTACGAGCAGTACTTC
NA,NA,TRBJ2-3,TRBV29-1,CSVGTDTLYF,TGCAGCGTAGGCACAGATACGCTGTATTTT
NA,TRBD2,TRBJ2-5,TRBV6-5,CASSYFTSGVATQYF,TGTGCCAGCAGTTACTTTACTAGCGGGGTGGCGACCCAGTACTTC
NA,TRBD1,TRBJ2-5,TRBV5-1,CASSPGQGEDQETQYF,TGCGCCAGCAGCCCCGGACAGGGAGAAGACCAAGAGACCCAGTACTTC
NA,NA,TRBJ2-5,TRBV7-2,CASSPSPQEGMGETQYF,TGTGCCAGCAGCCCCTCCCCTCAAGAAGGGATGGGAGAGACCCAGTACTTC
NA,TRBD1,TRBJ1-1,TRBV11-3,CASSSIGQGRPNTEAFF,TGTGCCAGCAGCTCAATCGGACAGGGAAGGCCGAACACTGAAGCTTTCTTT
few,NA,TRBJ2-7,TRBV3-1,CASSPTRGYSYEQYF,TGTGCCAGCAGCCCTACCAGGGGTTACTCCTACGAGCAGTACTTC
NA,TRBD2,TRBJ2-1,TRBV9,CASGVEGLAGTNLYNEQFF,TGTGCCAGCGGCGTAGAGGGACTAGCGGGGACGAACCTCTACAATGAGCAGTTCTTC
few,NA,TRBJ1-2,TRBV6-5,CASSFGAGTTSSYGYTF,TGTGCCAGCAGTTTCGGCGCCGGCACCACATCGAGCTATGGCTACACCTTC
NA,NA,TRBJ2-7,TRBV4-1,CASSQDYREAYEQYF,TGCGCCAGCAGCCAGGATTACAGGGAGGCCTACGAGCAGTACTTC
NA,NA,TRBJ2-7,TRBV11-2,CASSLRLPQSSYEQYF,TGTGCCAGCAGCCTCAGACTGCCCCAGAGTTCCTACGAGCAGTACTTC
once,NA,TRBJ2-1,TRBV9,CACSVGPAPYNEQFF,TGTGCCTGCAGCGTAGGCCCGGCCCCCTACAATGAGCAGTTCTTC
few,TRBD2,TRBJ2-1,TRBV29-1,CSVGSQAGSNYNEQFF,TGCAGCGTTGGCAGTCAAGCGGGAAGTAACTACAATGAGCAGTTCTTC
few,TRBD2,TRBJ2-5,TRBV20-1,CSARVAGEGETQYF,TGCAGTGCTAGAGTAGCGGGGGAGGGTGAGACCCAGTACTTC
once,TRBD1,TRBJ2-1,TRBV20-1,CSARTGAEEQFF,TGCAGTGCTCGTACAGGGGCAGAAGAGCAGTTCTTC